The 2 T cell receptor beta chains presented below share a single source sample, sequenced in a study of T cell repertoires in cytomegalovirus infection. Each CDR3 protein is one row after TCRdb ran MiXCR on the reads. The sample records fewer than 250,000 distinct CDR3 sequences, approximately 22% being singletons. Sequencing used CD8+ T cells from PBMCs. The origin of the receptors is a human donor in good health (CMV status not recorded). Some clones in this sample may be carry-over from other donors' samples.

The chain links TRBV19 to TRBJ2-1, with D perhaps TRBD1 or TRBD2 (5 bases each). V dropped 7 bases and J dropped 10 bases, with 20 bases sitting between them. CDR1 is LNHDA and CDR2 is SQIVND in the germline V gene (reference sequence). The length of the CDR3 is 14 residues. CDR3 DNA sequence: TGTGCCAGTAACCCCGGTCGGGGCTCTAAGGAGCAGTTCTTC. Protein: CASNPGRGSKEQFF.

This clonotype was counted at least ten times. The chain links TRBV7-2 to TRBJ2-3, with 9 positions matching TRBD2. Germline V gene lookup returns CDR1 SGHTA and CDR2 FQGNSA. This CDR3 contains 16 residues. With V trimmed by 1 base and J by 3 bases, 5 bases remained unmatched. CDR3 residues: CASSLGGRGGTDTQYF. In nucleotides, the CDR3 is TGTGCCAGCAGCTTAGGTGGGCGGGGGGGGACAGATACGCAGTATTTT.